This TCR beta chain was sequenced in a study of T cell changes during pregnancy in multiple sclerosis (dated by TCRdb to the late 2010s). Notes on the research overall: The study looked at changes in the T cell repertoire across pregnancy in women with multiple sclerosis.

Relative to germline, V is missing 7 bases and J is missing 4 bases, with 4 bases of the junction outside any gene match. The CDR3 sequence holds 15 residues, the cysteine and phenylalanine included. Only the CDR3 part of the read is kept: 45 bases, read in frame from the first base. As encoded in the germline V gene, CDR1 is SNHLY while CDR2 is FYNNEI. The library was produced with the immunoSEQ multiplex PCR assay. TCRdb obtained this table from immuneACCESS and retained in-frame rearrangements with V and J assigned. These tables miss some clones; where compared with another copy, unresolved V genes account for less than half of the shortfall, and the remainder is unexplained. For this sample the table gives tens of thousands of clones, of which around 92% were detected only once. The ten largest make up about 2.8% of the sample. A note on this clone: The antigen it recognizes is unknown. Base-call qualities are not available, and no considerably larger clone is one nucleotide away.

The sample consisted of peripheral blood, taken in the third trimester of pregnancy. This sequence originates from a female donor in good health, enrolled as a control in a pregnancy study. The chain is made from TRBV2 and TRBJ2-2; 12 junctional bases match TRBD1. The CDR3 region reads CASNPGQGATGELFF. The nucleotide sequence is TGTGCCAGCAATCCGGGACAGGGGGCCACCGGGGAGCTGTTTTTT.